The text below deals with one T cell receptor beta chain. The sample belongs to a study of long-term antiretroviral therapy in people with HIV. The germline gives CDR1 MNHEY, CDR2 SMNVEV (reference sequence). With 6 bases removed from V and 0 bases from J, the gap between germline ends came to 6 bases. The CDR3 extends over 12 amino acids. Sequencing relied on immunoSEQ assay v3.0, run at survey level. Produced via immunoSEQ multiplex PCR; TCRdb's table is partial and in-frame only. The sample consists of about 24,000 clones, 81% of them appearing once. The V call is TRBV27, the J call TRBJ2-7; perhaps TRBD2 as D (5 bases). The TCR sequence derives from a woman younger than 30 with HIV. The sequences come from unsorted PBMCs, collected at the start of antiretroviral therapy, before treatment. The CDR3 nucleotides are TGTGCCAGCAGCGGGGACTCCTACGAGCAGTACTTC. This codes for CASSGDSYEQYF.